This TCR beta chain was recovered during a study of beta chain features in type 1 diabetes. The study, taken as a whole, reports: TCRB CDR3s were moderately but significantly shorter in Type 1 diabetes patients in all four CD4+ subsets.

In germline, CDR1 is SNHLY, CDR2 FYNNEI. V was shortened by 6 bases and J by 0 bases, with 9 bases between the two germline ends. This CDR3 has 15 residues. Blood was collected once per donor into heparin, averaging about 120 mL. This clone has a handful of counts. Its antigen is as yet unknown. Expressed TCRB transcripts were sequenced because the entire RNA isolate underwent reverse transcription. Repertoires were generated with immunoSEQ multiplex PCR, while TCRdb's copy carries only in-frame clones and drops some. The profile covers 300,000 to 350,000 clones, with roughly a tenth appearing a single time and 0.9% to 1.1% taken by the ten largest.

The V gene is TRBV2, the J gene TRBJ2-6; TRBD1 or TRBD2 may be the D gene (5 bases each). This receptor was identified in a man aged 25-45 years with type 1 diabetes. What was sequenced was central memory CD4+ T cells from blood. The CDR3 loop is CASRGDRSGANVLTF. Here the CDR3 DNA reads TGTGCCAGCAGGGGGGACCGCTCTGGGGCCAACGTCCTGACTTTC.